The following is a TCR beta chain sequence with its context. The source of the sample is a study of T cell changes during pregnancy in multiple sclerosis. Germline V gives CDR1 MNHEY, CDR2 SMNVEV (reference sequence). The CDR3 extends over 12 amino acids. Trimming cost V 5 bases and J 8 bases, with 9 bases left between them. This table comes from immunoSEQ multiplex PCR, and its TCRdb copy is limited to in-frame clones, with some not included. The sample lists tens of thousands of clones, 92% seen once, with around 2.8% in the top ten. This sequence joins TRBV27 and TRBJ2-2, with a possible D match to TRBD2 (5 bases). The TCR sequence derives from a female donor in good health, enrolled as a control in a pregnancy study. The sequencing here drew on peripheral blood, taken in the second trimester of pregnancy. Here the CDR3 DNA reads TGTGCCAGCAGTCGGCCGGGGGGGGAGCTGTTTTTT. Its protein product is CASSRPGGELFF.